Below are 4 T cell receptor beta chains sequenced from a single sample in a study of CD8 T cells in ankylosing spondylitis. These receptors' antigens are unknown. The study's findings and limits: Characteristic of ankylosing spondylitis blood, it appeared, was a TCR beta motif comprising several highly homologous variants.

TCRdb fed the 5' RACE reads into MiXCR, producing one record per CDR3 protein. The sample contains about 800,000 distinct CDR3 sequences, approximately 12% of which appear only once. The sequenced material came from blood, either unsorted or a sorted T cell fraction (not recorded which). All receptors derive from a male donor with ankylosing spondylitis.

The V and J genes are TRBV7-2 and TRBJ1-1; D uncertain. V lost 8 bases and J 7 bases, leaving 14 bases between the germline ends. Per the germline V gene, CDR1 is SGHTA and CDR2 is FQGNSA. This CDR3 is built from 12 residues. The CDR3 region is CASGRGTGEAFF. In DNA, the CDR3 is TGTGCCAGCGGTAGAGGCACGGGTGAAGCTTTCTTT.

The CDR3 spells CASSLSILGLYEQYF. CDR3 bases: TGTGCCAGCAGCCTTTCAATTCTGGGCCTCTACGAGCAGTACTTC. The chain carries TRBV6-1 and TRBJ2-7; D not certain. CDR3 length equals 15 residues. Trimming left V 6 bases short and J 3 bases short, with 18 bases between. Germline V lookup: CDR1 MNHNS, CDR2 SASEGT.

Many counts were recorded for this clonotype. The V and J genes are TRBV29-1 and TRBJ1-1; D is unclear. Germline CDR1 is SQVTM and CDR2 is ANQGSEA. Trimming removed 5 bases at V and 1 base at J, with 2 bases between. The CDR3 is 10 amino acids. CDR3 nucleotide sequence: TGCAGCGTTAAGAACACTGAAGCTTTCTTT. Translating gives CSVKNTEAFF.

In its sample, this clonotype was seen a few times. CDR3 protein: CATSRSYYEQYF. CDR3 sequence (DNA): TGTGCCACCAGCAGATCCTACTACGAGCAGTACTTC. This rearrangement joins TRBV15 to TRBJ2-7; D unclear. From germline, CDR1 is LNHNV and CDR2 YYDKDF (reference sequence). V lost 2 bases, J lost 3 bases, and 5 bases lay in between. The CDR3 length is 12 residues.